One sample yielded the 9 T cell receptor beta chains listed below, sequenced in a study of shared clonotypes between healthy human individuals. Repertoires were generated with immunoSEQ multiplex PCR, while TCRdb's copy carries only in-frame clones and drops some. Among hundreds of thousands of clones listed, roughly 97% were seen once. The sample comprised naive CD4+ T cells sorted from blood. Subset: CD45RA+ positively selected. The receptors shown here come from a woman in her 30s in good health.

This clone was found once. J is TRBJ2-3 and V is TRBV6-4; perhaps D is TRBD1 or TRBD2 (5 bases each). CDR1 and CDR2 from the germline V gene are MRHNA and SNTAGT. CDR3 length: 16 residues. Trimming removed 6 bases from V and 2 bases from J, with 18 bases in between. The CDR3 nucleotides are TGTGCCAGCAGCGAAACCGGGACCCGACTCACAGATACGCAGTATTTT. It yields the protein CASSETGTRLTDTQYF.

This chain uses TRBV27 with TRBJ2-3; 9 nucleotides agree with TRBD2. CDR1 is MNHEY and CDR2 is SMNVEV in the germline V gene (reference sequence). This CDR3 comprises 17 residues. V lost 0 bases and J lost 4; bases outside the gene matches: 8. Written as DNA, the CDR3 is TGTGCCAGCAGTTTATCGTTTATGGGCGGGAGGGCAGATACGCAGTATTTT. Amino acid sequence: CASSLSFMGGRADTQYF.

V usage is TRBV28 and J usage is TRBJ1-5, with D hard to call. The CDR3 totals 13 residues. V lost 5 bases, J lost 4 bases, and 9 bases lay in between. Germline CDR1 reads MDHEN; CDR2 reads SYDVKM. CDR3: CASSRQQNQPQHF. For the CDR3, the DNA is TGTGCCAGCAGTAGGCAGCAGAATCAGCCCCAGCATTTT.

V and J are TRBV7-2 and TRBJ1-6; 10 bases line up with TRBD1. Germline V gives CDR1 SGHTA, CDR2 FQGNSA. This CDR3 contains 14 residues. V lost 5 bases to trimming and J lost 8 bases; unmatched junction nucleotides: 3. The CDR3 region has the DNA TGTGCCAGCAGCCGCGGACAGGGGGATTCACCCCTCCACTTT. It specifies CASSRGQGDSPLHF.

This chain uses TRBV9 with TRBJ2-5, with D tentatively TRBD1 (7 bases). Trimming took 3 bases from V and 7 from J, leaving 13 bases between them. This CDR3 is built from 13 residues. CDR1 and CDR2 (germline): SGDLS, YYNGEE. CDR3 amino acids: CASSAGEGATQYF. The CDR3 nucleotides read TGTGCCAGCAGCGCGGGAGAGGGGGCGACCCAGTACTTC. The full variable domain, with the rest looked up from reference TRBV9 and TRBJ2-5, is DSGVTQTPKHLITATGQRVTLRCSPRSGDLSVYWYQQSLDQGLQFLIQYYNGEERAKGNILERFSAQQFPDLHSELNLSSLELGDSALYFCASSAGEGATQYFGPGTRLLVL.

The chain employs TRBV28 and TRBJ1-3; D is unresolved. The CDR3 has 14 residues. Germline V gene data show CDR1 as MDHEN and CDR2 as SYDVKM. Trimming took off 6 bases at V and 0 bases at J, with 9 bases between the two ends. The CDR3 loop reads CASRKGSSGNTIYF. CDR3 sequence (DNA): TGTGCCAGCAGAAAGGGAAGCTCTGGAAACACCATATATTTT.

This chain connects TRBV7-8 to TRBJ1-1, with TRBD1 as a possible D gene (5 bases). The V and J ends lost 5 bases and 3 bases respectively, with 16 bases between them. Germline V gives CDR1 SGHVS, CDR2 FQNEAQ. This CDR3 has 15 residues. CDR3 in amino acids: CASSLLGVGYTEAFF. The CDR3 region has the DNA TGTGCCAGCAGCCTATTGGGGGTGGGGTACACTGAAGCTTTCTTT.

J is TRBJ2-5 and V is TRBV28; D might be TRBD1 (7 bases). This CDR3 region has 15 residues. V was trimmed by 6 bases and J by 5 bases, leaving 19 bases between them. CDR1 MDHEN and CDR2 SYDVKM come from the germline V gene. CDR3 region: CASSTGAAGLETQYF. The CDR3 DNA sequence: TGTGCCAGCAGCACAGGGGCCGCGGGACTGGAGACCCAGTACTTC.

CDR3 nucleotide sequence: TGTGCCAGCAGTCCTCAGGGTAGCGGGAGGGGCACAGATACGCAGTATTTT. It yields the protein CASSPQGSGRGTDTQYF. V is TRBV28 and J is TRBJ2-3, with 11 bases lining up with TRBD2. The CDR3 has 17 amino acids. Germline V gene data show CDR1 as MDHEN and CDR2 as SYDVKM. V lost 5 bases to trimming and J lost 1 base; unmatched junction nucleotides: 8.